This section outlines one T cell receptor (beta chain) sequence together with its context. This specimen belongs to a study of blood T cell repertoires in COVID-19. In the study overall: Sources were T cells, B-cell-depleted T cells, or PBMCs; the material itself was cDNA or gDNA.

Per the authors' pipeline: Reference gene primer amplification gave estimated nucleated cell counts. Some clones are missing from TCRdb's copy, which holds only in-frame ones; the method was immunoSEQ multiplex PCR. That table furnishes V, J and clone size, whereas the DNA furnished D and trimming. The sample gives 60,000 to 95,000 clones, about 74% of which show up once; 2% to 3% is in the top ten. The sample consisted of peripheral blood. The receptor's source is a human donor with acute or convalescent COVID-19. The donor label of this sample is uncertain.

In nucleotides, the CDR3 is TGTGCCAGCAGCTCCTGGGGGGATCAGCCCCAGCATTTT. This sequence encodes CASSSWGDQPQHF. The rearrangement links TRBV7-2 to TRBJ1-5; the D gene is possibly TRBD1 (5 bases). V was clipped by 4 bases and J by 5 bases, with 9 bases between them. Germline CDR1 and CDR2: SGHTA and FQGNSA. The CDR3 covers 13 residues.